This T cell receptor beta chain was obtained from a study of blood T cell repertoires in COVID-19 (dated by TCRdb to 2018 to 2020). Background for the entire study: The collaborator samples originated in the United States, Italy and Spain and spanned the acute and convalescent phases of COVID-19. The prospective study material was composed of cDNA or gDNA derived from T cells, B-cell-depleted T cells, or PBMCs. Subjects who had been exposed to COVID-19, were actively infected with it, or had recovered from it provided the deeply sampled blood TCRbeta repertoires that made up the dataset. A freely available public database, intended as a resource for researchers studying the immune response to SARS-CoV-2, is where the repertoires were released. Samples were obtained from the ongoing ImmuneRACE study (first 160 participants) and from roughly 1,300 subjects provided by 6 global collaborators. Sample metadata almost always included a de-identified subject ID, COVID-19 status, age in years and sex. Where available, HLA class I and class II types were obtained from metadata supplied by the sample provider rather than from assay-based typing. The full study reports these points: How much clinical and demographic metadata was included differed by source and by participant, and the metadata was provided uncurated.

The CDR3 holds 17 amino acids from the cysteine to the phenylalanine. The CDR3 DNA has 51 bases and is translated from base 1. Sequences LNHNV (CDR1) and YYDKDF (CDR2) are obtained from the germline V gene (reference sequence). Trimming costs V 1 base and J 2 bases, and their ends lie 12 bases apart. As concerns this clone: What antigen it recognizes has not been identified. No clone much larger than this one lies a single base away; base qualities are absent.

Collaborating institutions collected whole blood in K2EDTA tubes following their own protocols. Collaborator samples were shipped for TCRbeta analysis as frozen whole blood, isolated PBMCs, or DNA extracted from either sample type. The immunoSEQ Assay, a bias-controlled multiplex PCR, was used to amplify TCRbeta CDR3 regions from genomic DNA. As for the authors' bioinformatics: Within the assay, amplification of reference gene primers was used to estimate how many nucleated cells each sample contained. Sequence reads were collapsed and filtered to measure the absolute abundance of every unique TCRbeta CDR3 rearrangement. For each sample, productive Simpson clonality was calculated as the square root of Simpson's diversity index over productive rearrangements. The clones in this table, taken by TCRdb from immuneACCESS, are in-frame only. Not every clone is retained; where verified, under half of the shortfall comes from an unresolved V gene, and the cause of the rest is unknown. That table supplies the V and J calls and clone size; D and trimming were determined from the DNA. The sample table records over 40,000 clones; about 83% of these occur just once. The top ten hold approximately 15% of the sample.

Recombination connected TRBV15 to TRBJ2-6; the D gene is not confidently resolved. Sequenced sample: peripheral blood. The receptor's source is a man aged 35 to 55 with acute or convalescent COVID-19. The CDR3 here reads CATSRGAAQPGANVLTF. The DNA sequence is TGTGCCACCAGCAGAGGGGCAGCTCAGCCTGGGGCCAACGTCCTGACTTTC.